This is a list of T cell receptor beta chains from one sample in a study of shared clonotypes between healthy human individuals. TCRdb keeps only in-frame clones here, not all; method: immunoSEQ multiplex PCR. The sample lists a few million clones, just over 90% seen once, with roughly 0.15% in the top ten. The sequenced sample consisted of naive CD4+ T cells sorted from blood. Receptors originate from a man aged 18 to 35 in good health. Both conserved end residues are part of each CDR3. The order of the fields is CDR3 DNA, CDR3 protein, J gene, D gene, clone size, V gene. The D gene is left open where the match is weak. Size is omitted from some rows. Given values are once, few, many or a class for expanded clones.

TGCGCCAGCAGCCAAATACCGCCCTGGGGGAACACCGGGGAGCTGTTTTTT	CASSQIPPWGNTGELFF	TRBJ2-2	NA	NA	TRBV4-3
TGCGCCAGCAGCCCCCCAGGAGCGGGGAACACTGAAGCTTTCTTT	CASSPPGAGNTEAFF	TRBJ1-1	NA	NA	TRBV5-1
TGTGCCAGCAGCTCGCCGGGGGGGACTCAGCCCCAGCATTTT	CASSSPGGTQPQHF	TRBJ1-5	NA	NA	TRBV13
TGTGCCAGTAGTCCCAACTCCTACAGAAGGACCGGGGAGCTGTTTTTT	CASSPNSYRRTGELFF	TRBJ2-2	NA	NA	TRBV19
TGCGCCAGCAGCTTGGACAGTAACTATGGCTACACCTTC	CASSLDSNYGYTF	TRBJ1-2	NA	many	TRBV5-1
TGTGCCAGCAGTTACTTGGGGACTAGCGGCCAAGAGACCCAGTACTTC	CASSYLGTSGQETQYF	TRBJ2-5	TRBD2	NA	TRBV6-5
TGCGCCAGCAGTTCGCAGGGATCCTACAATGAGCAGTTCTTC	CASSSQGSYNEQFF	TRBJ2-1	NA	NA	TRBV10-1
TGCGCCAGCAGCTTGACAACTACGAACACTGAAGCTTTCTTT	CASSLTTTNTEAFF	TRBJ1-1	NA	NA	TRBV5-1
TGTGCCAGCAGCTTAGTAGGGACAGGGGGCTTCGGCTACGGGGAAGCTTTCTTT	CASSLVGTGGFGYGEAFF	TRBJ1-1	TRBD1	NA	TRBV7-2
TGTGCCAGCAGCTTAGATTTGGACAGGGGAGCCTACGAGCAGTACTTC	CASSLDLDRGAYEQYF	TRBJ2-7	TRBD1	once	TRBV11-2
TGTGCCTGGACAAGGGAAAACACAGATACGCAGTATTTT	CAWTRENTDTQYF	TRBJ2-3	NA	NA	TRBV30
TGTGCCACGAAACAGGGTCCCACCTTAAACACTGAAGCTTTCTTT	CATKQGPTLNTEAFF	TRBJ1-1	NA	NA	TRBV5-4
TGTGCCAGCAGCCCGGGGGCCTCTGGAAACACCATATATTTT	CASSPGASGNTIYF	TRBJ1-3	NA	NA	TRBV9
TGTGCCAGTAGTCCTGACGGTAGAACGAACACCGGGGAGCTGTTTTTT	CASSPDGRTNTGELFF	TRBJ2-2	NA	NA	TRBV19
TGCGCCAGCAGCTTGGTAGTCTCCTCTGACTCCTACGAGCAGTACTTC	CASSLVVSSDSYEQYF	TRBJ2-7	NA	NA	TRBV5-1